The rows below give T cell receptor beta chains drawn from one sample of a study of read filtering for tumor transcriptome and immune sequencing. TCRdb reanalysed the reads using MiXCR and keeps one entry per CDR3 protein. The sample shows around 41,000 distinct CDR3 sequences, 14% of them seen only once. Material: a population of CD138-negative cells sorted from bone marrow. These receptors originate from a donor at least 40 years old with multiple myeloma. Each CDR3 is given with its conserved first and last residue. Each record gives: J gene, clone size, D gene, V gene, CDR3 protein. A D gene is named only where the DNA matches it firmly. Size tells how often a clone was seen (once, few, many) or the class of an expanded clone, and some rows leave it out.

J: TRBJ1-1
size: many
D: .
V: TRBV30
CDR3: CAWSSGSNTEAFF

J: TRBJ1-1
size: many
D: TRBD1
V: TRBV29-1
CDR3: CSARQGANTEAFF

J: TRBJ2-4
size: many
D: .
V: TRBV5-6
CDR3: CASTLGQTQNIQYF

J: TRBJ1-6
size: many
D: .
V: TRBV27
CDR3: CASSLGGKSYNSPLHF

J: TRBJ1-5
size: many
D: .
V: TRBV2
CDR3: CASSGLGLASNQPQHF

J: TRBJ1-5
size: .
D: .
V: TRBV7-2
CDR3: CASSHNREPQHF

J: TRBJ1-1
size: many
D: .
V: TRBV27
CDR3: CASFQGNTEAFF

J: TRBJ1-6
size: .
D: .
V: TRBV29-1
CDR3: CSVGEGLNSPLHF

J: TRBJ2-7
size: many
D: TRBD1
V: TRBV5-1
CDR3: CASSMGQGGNEQYF

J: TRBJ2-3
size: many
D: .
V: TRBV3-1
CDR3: CASSQDMGLTQYF

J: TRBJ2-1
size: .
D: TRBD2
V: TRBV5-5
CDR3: CASRLAGGRDEQFF

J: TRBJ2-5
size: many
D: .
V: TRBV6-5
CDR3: CASSYLARTSSETQYF

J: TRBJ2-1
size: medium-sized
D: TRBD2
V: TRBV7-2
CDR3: CASSPRTSGGALFF

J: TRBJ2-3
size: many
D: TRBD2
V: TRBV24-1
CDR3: CATSDPTDSTSGHSTDTQYF

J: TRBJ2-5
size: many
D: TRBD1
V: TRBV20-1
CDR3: CSANEGQSLGTQYF

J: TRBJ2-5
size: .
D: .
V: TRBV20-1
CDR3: CSASNREDWYQETQYF

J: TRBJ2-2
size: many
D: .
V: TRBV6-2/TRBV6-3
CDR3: CASSYRGTGELFF

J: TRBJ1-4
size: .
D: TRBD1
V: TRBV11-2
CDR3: CASSSGTAFNERRFF

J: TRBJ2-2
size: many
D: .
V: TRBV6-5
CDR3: CASSLNTGELFF

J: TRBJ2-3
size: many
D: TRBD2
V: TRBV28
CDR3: CASTRGGTDTQYF

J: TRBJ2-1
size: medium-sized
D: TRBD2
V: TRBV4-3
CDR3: CASSQVGSGRNNEQFF

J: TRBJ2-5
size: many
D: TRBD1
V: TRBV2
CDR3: CASSGRDRFQETQYF

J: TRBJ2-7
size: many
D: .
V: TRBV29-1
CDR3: CSVIRDPGREQYF

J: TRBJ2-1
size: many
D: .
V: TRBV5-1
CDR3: CASRGEVEQFF

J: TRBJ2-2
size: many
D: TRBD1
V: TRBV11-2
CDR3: CASTKRTGLTGELFF

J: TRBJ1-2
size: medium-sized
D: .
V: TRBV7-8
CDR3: CASSLANGLIYGYTF

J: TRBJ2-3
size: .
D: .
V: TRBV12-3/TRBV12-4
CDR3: CASSPRTSTDTQYF

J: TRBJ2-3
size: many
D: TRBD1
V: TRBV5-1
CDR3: CASSRDRATTDTQYF

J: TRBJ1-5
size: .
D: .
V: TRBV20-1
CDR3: CSARDMGVLGPQHF

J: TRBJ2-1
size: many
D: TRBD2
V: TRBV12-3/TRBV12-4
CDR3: CASTLTSGGLNEQFF

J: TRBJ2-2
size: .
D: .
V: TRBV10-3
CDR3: CAIGPGGTGKLFF